A selection of T cell receptor beta chains follows, all from one sample in a study of cytomegalovirus exposure and HLA in healthy donors. TCRdb's copy holds only in-frame clones and misses some; the assay was immunoSEQ multiplex PCR. The sample contains some 110,000 clones, roughly 77% of which appear only once. Material: PBMCs. The receptor source for this set is a man aged 35 to 55 in good health and CMV-seronegative. The CDR3 runs from the conserved cysteine through the conserved F or W. Fields, in order: CDR3 length, clone size, J gene, V gene, CDR3 protein. The listing skips clone size in some rows; elsewhere it reads once, few, many or a size class.

11,.,TRBJ2-7,TRBV20-1,CSALGAYEQYF
15,.,TRBJ2-1,TRBV11-3,CASSTTSGGWDEQFF
16,.,TRBJ2-6,TRBV15,CATSRDENSGANVLTF
15,.,TRBJ1-6,TRBV7-2,CASSAQGAAYSPLHF
15,.,TRBJ1-3,TRBV7-6,CASSLDSNSGNTIYF
13,.,TRBJ1-2,TRBV9,CASSFTGGFGYTF
14,.,TRBJ2-1,TRBV5-1,CASRLGGAVDEQFF
14,few,TRBJ2-5,TRBV5-4,CASSSYREQETQYF
16,.,TRBJ2-5,TRBV18,CASSPSLAGGRETQYF
14,.,TRBJ1-1,TRBV18,CASSPWTGSTEAFF
12,.,TRBJ2-1,TRBV5-6,CASSYQNREQFF
15,.,TRBJ2-1,TRBV11-3,CASSFWDRVHNEQFF
17,.,TRBJ1-6,TRBV5-1,CASSRQTPSSYNSPLHF
14,.,TRBJ2-2,TRBV6-1,CASSGDRGVGELFF